What follows is one TCR beta chain and its context. Its antigen is not identified. From germline, CDR1 is MDHEN and CDR2 SYDVKM. The V segment lost 8 bases and the J segment 7 bases; nucleotides outside the gene matches: 6. The CDR3 is 13 residues long. This sample was taken from a study of long-term antiretroviral therapy in people with HIV. Investigators performed immunoSEQ version v3.0 at survey level. Data came from immunoSEQ multiplex PCR; TCRdb stores just in-frame clones and leaves some out. The table has under 20,000 clones, more than 70% seen once. People in the study who had HIV all got their treatment in the United States. Going into DNA extraction, samples held roughly 0.85-11 million cryopreserved PBMC. Findings and caveats of the study: Repertoire dominance by clones expanded before ART was seen at all time points. It was not possible to obtain data on ART adherence, viral resistance or therapy changes.

The sequenced sample was unsorted PBMCs, obtained 0.1 years before starting antiretroviral therapy. This receptor was identified in a young man with HIV. This chain joins TRBV28 and TRBJ1-2; 11 nucleotides align to TRBD1. CDR3 protein: CASLRTGGSGYTF. CDR3 DNA sequence: TGTGCCAGCCTTCGGACAGGGGGCAGTGGCTACACCTTC.